Sequencing of this T cell receptor (beta chain) was carried out in a study of cytomegalovirus exposure and HLA in healthy donors. Study conclusions and caveats: Within an earlier analysis, most TCR beta V segments proved productive either about 90% or about 30% of the time. Further analysis, carried out later, found HLA-associated TCR beta chains more clonally expanded than equally common other chains. Across all donors, roughly uniform sequencing depth was an assumption of the presence/absence analyses.

Comment on this clone: Its target is unknown.

The PCR had 60 Vbeta and 13 Jbeta primers. Sequencing used immunoSEQ multiplex PCR; TCRdb keeps in-frame clones, though not all of them. The sample includes 95,000 to 100,000 clones, 75% to 80% of them seen just once. V was shortened by 6 bases and J by 6 bases, with 17 bases between the two germline ends. The CDR3 length is 14 residues. In germline, CDR1 is MNHEY, CDR2 SMNVEV (reference sequence). Donors likely had unrecorded immune exposures despite being nominally healthy when sampled. The source of this sequence is a female donor in good health and CMV-seronegative. Sequencing was done on a sample of PBMCs. This sequence joins TRBV27 and TRBJ1-2; D is perhaps TRBD1 (6 bases). The CDR3 reads CASRPGGSLDGYTF. The CDR3 DNA is TGTGCCAGCAGGCCGGGGGGCTCCCTTGATGGCTACACCTTC.